This T cell receptor beta chain was identified in a study of blood T cells in healthy people across ages. This clonotype was counted at least ten times. Its specificity is unknown. A second PCR of roughly 7 to 11 cycles used a sample-barcoded 5' primer and a J-beta primer mix. Using its own MiXCR run on the 5' RACE reads, TCRdb lists one record per CDR3 protein. The sample holds about 670,000 distinct CDR3 sequences, around 41% seen once. Overall study findings and caveats: More naive CD4+ cells and higher diversity marked long-lived donors relative to aged donors. It was not known whether donors were CMV positive (a possible confounder of expanded clonotype changes). The percentage of naive T cells correlated strongly with TCR beta diversity.

This CDR3 comprises 15 residues. V dropped 7 bases and J dropped 0; count of bases not matched to a gene: 10. Germline CDR1 reads SQVTM; CDR2 reads ANQGSEA. The chain combines TRBV29-1 with TRBJ2-3, with TRBD1 matching 7 bases. This receptor was obtained from a man aged 80 or over in good health. Sequencing was carried out using blood. The DNA for the CDR3 is TGCAGCGCCTCGGTGGGCAGGGGGAGCACAGATACGCAGTATTTT. Protein sequence: CSASVGRGSTDTQYF.